This TCR beta chain was observed in a study of T-cell reconstitution after alpha-beta-depleted transplantation in children (dated by TCRdb to 2016 to 2018). As for the study more broadly: T-cell immune reconstitution after TCRalphabeta/CD19-depleted allogeneic hematopoietic cell transplantation in children was quantitatively tracked in the study by means of TCR repertoire profiling.

V has 5 bases trimmed and J has 12 bases trimmed; junction bases matching no gene number 13. From the cysteine through the phenylalanine, the CDR3 covers 14 amino acids. Solely the CDR3 DNA is kept, with 42 bases framed from the first base. The germline V gene specifies SGHRS as CDR1 and YFSETQ as CDR2. This clonotype occurred many times. Its antigen specificity is not known. Per-base qualities were not stored, and no clone one base away is much larger. Library construction relied on PCR. The sample was run on an Illumina HiSeq 2500. TCR libraries were prepared with molecular barcoding, using unique molecular identifiers to normalize TCRbeta repertoire quantification. Through fastp at Q25 and MiXCR, TCRdb rebuilt clones from the public reads, retaining in-frame beta chains. Identical CDR3 proteins give one entry, which carries the most common genes and DNA. The sample contains about 340,000 distinct CDR3 sequences, about an eighth of them found a single time. In total, the top ten clones hold 4% to 5.5% of the sample.

The chain uses TRBV5-1 and TRBJ1-1, with 10 central nucleotides matching TRBD1. This sequence was found in a human donor who donated a stem cell graft to a child with Fanconi anemia. Specimen: PBMCs, collected from the stem cell graft. In nucleotides, the sequence is TGCGCCAGCAGAGGGGACGAGACAGGGGGCAGAACTTTCTTT. Its protein reads: CASRGDETGGRTFF. Full variable domain (CDR3 extended with the reference TRBV5-1 and TRBJ1-1 proteins): KAGVTQTPRYLIKTRGQQVTLSCSPISGHRSVSWYQQTPGQGLQFLFEYFSETQRNKGNFPGRFSGRQFSNSRSEMNVSTLELGDSALYLCASRGDETGGRTFFGQGTRLTVV.